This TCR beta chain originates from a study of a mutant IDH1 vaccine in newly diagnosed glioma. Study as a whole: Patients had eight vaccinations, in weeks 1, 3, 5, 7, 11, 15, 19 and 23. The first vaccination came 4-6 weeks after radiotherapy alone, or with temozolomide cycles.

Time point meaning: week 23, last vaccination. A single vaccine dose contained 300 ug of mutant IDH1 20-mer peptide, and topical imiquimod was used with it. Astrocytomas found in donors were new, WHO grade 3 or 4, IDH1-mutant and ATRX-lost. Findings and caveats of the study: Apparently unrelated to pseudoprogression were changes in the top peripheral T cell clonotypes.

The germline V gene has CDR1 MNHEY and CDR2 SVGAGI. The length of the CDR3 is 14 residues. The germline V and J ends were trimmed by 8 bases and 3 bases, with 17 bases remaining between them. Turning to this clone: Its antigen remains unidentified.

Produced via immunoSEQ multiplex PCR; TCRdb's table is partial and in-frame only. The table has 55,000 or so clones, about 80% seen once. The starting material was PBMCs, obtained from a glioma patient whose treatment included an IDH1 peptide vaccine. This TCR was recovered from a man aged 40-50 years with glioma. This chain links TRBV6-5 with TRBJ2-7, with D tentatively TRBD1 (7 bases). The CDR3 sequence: CASGMAGQLYEQYF. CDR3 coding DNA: TGTGCCAGCGGTATGGCGGGACAGCTCTACGAGCAGTACTTC.